The 30 T cell receptor beta chains below come from one sample, sequenced in a study of T cell responses to AZD1222 COVID-19 vaccine. The assay was immunoSEQ multiplex PCR, and TCRdb's table has in-frame clones only and misses some. The sample carries approximately 180,000 clones, about 87% recorded once. This material consisted of peripheral blood, taken 28 days after the second dose of the MenACWY control vaccine. These receptor sequences come from an adult who received the MenACWY meningococcal vaccine as a control.

DNA for the CDR3: TGTGCCAGCAGCAGGGGTGGGAATGAAAAACTGTTTTTT. This sequence encodes CASSRGGNEKLFF. This sequence joins TRBV7-8 and TRBJ1-4; TRBD1 is a possible D gene (5 bases). Trimming removed 5 bases at V and 5 bases at J, with 9 bases between. The germline CDR1 and CDR2 sequences are SGHVS and FQNEAQ. The CDR3 spans 13 residues.

CDR3 bases: TGTGCCAGCAGCCAAGTGAGCGGGATAGCAGCTTTCTTT. Its translation is CASSQVSGIAAFF. The J gene is TRBJ1-1, the V gene TRBV14; D call uncertain. CDR1 is SGHDN and CDR2 is FVKESK in the germline V gene. Trimming stripped 1 base from V and 10 bases from J, with 13 bases between. This CDR3 is built from 13 residues.

The rearrangement joins TRBV27 to TRBJ2-7; TRBD1 might be the D (6 bases). Germline V gives CDR1 MNHEY, CDR2 SMNVEV (reference sequence). This CDR3 region has 15 residues. Trimming removed 6 bases at V and 3 bases at J, with 18 bases between. CDR3 sequence (DNA): TGTGCCAGCAGCCTCAACAGGGAAGTGGTCTACGAGCAGTACTTC. Protein: CASSLNREVVYEQYF.

CDR3 in DNA: TGTGCCAGCAGTTACTCGAGCCAGGGAGGCCAGCCCCAGCATTTT. Protein product: CASSYSSQGGQPQHF. This chain uses TRBV6-5 with TRBJ1-5; possibly TRBD1 for D (5 bases). The CDR3 sequence is 15 residues long. V dropped 0 bases and J dropped 7 bases, with 13 bases sitting between them. Germline V gene data show CDR1 as MNHEY and CDR2 as SVGAGI.

The V and J genes are TRBV28 and TRBJ2-7, with 7 bases identical to TRBD2. Germline V gene lookup returns CDR1 MDHEN and CDR2 SYDVKM. V was pared by 2 bases and J by 4 bases, with 11 bases of the junction left unmatched. The CDR3 consists of 16 residues. This CDR3 reads CASSLLLGGTIYEQYF. CDR3 DNA: TGTGCCAGCAGTTTACTCCTGGGGGGGACTATTTACGAGCAGTACTTC.

This CDR3 is CASSLTRVNEKLFF. DNA for the CDR3: TGTGCCAGCAGCTTAACGAGAGTCAATGAAAAACTGTTTTTT. The V call is TRBV7-8, the J call TRBJ1-4; no reliable D call. Trimming left V 2 bases short and J 5 bases short, with 9 bases between. Per germline, CDR1 SGHVS and CDR2 FQNEAQ. This CDR3 comprises 14 residues.

This sequence joins TRBV24-1 and TRBJ2-3, with D tentatively TRBD1 (5 bases). This CDR3 has 16 amino acids. V lost 3 bases, J lost 2 bases, and 14 bases lay in between. Germline CDR1 and CDR2: KGHDR and SFDVKD. CDR3 protein: CATSDPTPRATDTQYF. The CDR3 DNA reads TGTGCCACCAGTGATCCCACTCCCAGGGCCACAGATACGCAGTATTTT.

The chain combines TRBV7-8 with TRBJ1-4, with TRBD1 matching over 7 bases. After removal of 6 bases from V and 8 bases from J, the junction contained 6 bases not matched to a gene. The CDR3 totals 13 residues. CDR1 is SGHVS, CDR2 FQNEAQ, per germline. The CDR3 region is CASSFLQGEKLFF. In nucleotides, the CDR3 is TGTGCCAGCAGTTTTTTACAGGGGGAAAAACTGTTTTTT.

The chain links TRBV24-1 to TRBJ2-1; D unresolved. CDR3 length: 16 residues. Looked up from germline, CDR1 is KGHDR and CDR2 is SFDVKD. V shed 3 bases and J shed 6 bases, with 17 bases lying between them. The CDR3 region has the DNA TGTGCCACCAGTGATCGGCCTGATCCACGAGGCAATGAGCAGTTCTTC. Protein sequence: CATSDRPDPRGNEQFF.

This chain links TRBV10-2 with TRBJ1-1; tentative D call: TRBD1 (5 bases). The CDR3 loop spans 17 amino acids. CDR1 WSHSY and CDR2 SAAADI come from the germline V gene. V shed 3 bases and J shed 5 bases, with 22 bases lying between them. The CDR3: CASSEERSTASKTEAFF. DNA for the CDR3: TGCGCCAGCAGTGAAGAACGCTCGACAGCTTCTAAGACTGAAGCTTTCTTT.

The chain joins TRBV6-5 to TRBJ1-2; D might be TRBD1 (5 bases). The CDR3 has 14 residues. The germline V and J ends were trimmed by 6 bases and 8 bases, with 19 bases remaining between them. Germline V gene data show CDR1 as MNHEY and CDR2 as SVGAGI. CDR3 sequence: CASRPPTGPRGYTF. CDR3 DNA sequence: TGTGCCAGCAGGCCCCCCACGGGACCTAGAGGCTACACCTTC.

The V and J genes are TRBV29-1 and TRBJ1-5; tentatively, D is TRBD1 (6 bases). CDR3 length: 12 residues. The germline V gene encodes CDR1 SQVTM and CDR2 ANQGSEA. V was trimmed by 6 bases and J by 2 bases, leaving 8 bases between them. CDR3 coding DNA: TGCAGCGTAAGACAGGGCAATCAGCCCCAGCATTTT. This translates into CSVRQGNQPQHF.

This clone came up once. The chain joins TRBV3-1 (or the pseudogene TRBV3-2) to TRBJ2-7; perhaps TRBD2 as D (5 bases). Trimming stripped 0 bases from V and 6 bases from J, with 18 bases between. Germline V gene lookup returns CDR1 LGHDT and CDR2 YNNKEL (reference sequence). CDR3 length: 16 amino acids. The CDR3: CASSQDRYGMNGEQYF. Written as DNA, the CDR3 is TGTGCCAGCAGCCAAGATAGATACGGGATGAATGGCGAGCAGTACTTC.

This sequence joins TRBV15 and TRBJ1-4; D is uncertain. The V end was cut by 0 bases, the J end by 4 bases, with 12 bases between. Germline CDR1 LNHNV, CDR2 YYDKDF (reference sequence). The CDR3 is 16 residues long. The CDR3 reads CATSRDQFGNNEKLFF. The CDR3, as DNA: TGTGCCACCAGCAGAGATCAGTTTGGGAATAATGAAAAACTGTTTTTT.

J is TRBJ1-2 and V is TRBV27; tentative D call: TRBD1 (5 bases). The V end lost 6 bases, the J end lost 3 bases, and 11 bases lay between the germline ends. Germline loops: CDR1 MNHEY, CDR2 SMNVEV (reference sequence). This CDR3 is 13 amino acids long. CDR3 sequence reads: CASRGGGYYGYTF. In DNA form, the CDR3 reads TGTGCCAGCAGGGGGGGTGGGTACTATGGCTACACCTTC.

The V and J genes are TRBV5-1 and TRBJ2-2; D tentatively reads TRBD1 or TRBD2 (5 bases each). Trimming left V 7 bases short and J 0 bases short, with 16 bases between. The CDR3 extends over 16 amino acids. Germline lookup yields CDR1 SGHRS and CDR2 YFSETQ. The chain's CDR3 is CASSYSGTPNTGELFF. CDR3 nucleotides: TGCGCCAGCTCCTACTCCGGGACGCCGAACACCGGGGAGCTGTTTTTT.

This clone was found once. The chain employs TRBV7-2 and TRBJ1-2; D ambiguous. V lost 5 bases, J lost 0 bases, and 19 bases lay in between. Germline V gives CDR1 SGHTA, CDR2 FQGNSA. This CDR3 spans 17 amino acids. As DNA, the CDR3 is TGTGCCAGCAGCCCCCCCAGCGGGTCTACTACTAACTATGGCTACACCTTC. The encoded protein is CASSPPSGSTTNYGYTF.

The V gene is TRBV30, the J gene TRBJ2-1; 7 bases are shared with TRBD2. CDR3 length: 15 residues. CDR1 and CDR2 from the germline V gene are GTSNPN and SVGIG (reference sequence). The junction had 15 bases not matched to a gene; V was cut back by 8 bases and J by 5 bases. As DNA, the CDR3 is TGTGCCGCCACCGCACTAGCGCTGCCGAACAATGAGCAGTTCTTC. It specifies CAATALALPNNEQFF. Supplemented by reference TRBV30 and TRBJ2-1, the full variable domain reads SQTIHQWPATLVQPVGSPLSLECTVEGTSNPNLYWYRQAAGRGLQLLFYSVGIGQISSEVPQNLSASRPQDRQFILSSKKLLLSDSGFYLCAATALALPNNEQFFGPGTRLTVL.

This clone was seen more than once but under ten times. V gene TRBV7-9 combines with J gene TRBJ2-2, with TRBD2 matching over 10 bases. Per germline, CDR1 SEHNR and CDR2 FQNEAQ (reference sequence). Losses at the gene ends were 5 bases for V and 4 bases for J; bases not matched to a gene: 10. The length of the CDR3 is 17 residues. CDR3 amino acids: CASSTPLLAGSTGELFF. The CDR3 bases are TGTGCCAGCAGCACCCCCCTACTAGCGGGAAGCACCGGGGAGCTGTTTTTT.

This clone was observed a single time. CDR3 nucleotide sequence: TGTGCCAGCAGTCTTAGACTTACAACAGATACGCAGTATTTT. It yields the protein CASSLRLTTDTQYF. The genes are TRBV7-8 and TRBJ2-3; D gene uncertain. The CDR3 is 14 amino acids. From germline, CDR1 is SGHVS and CDR2 FQNEAQ. Trimming cost V 6 bases and J 3 bases, with 13 bases left between them.

The rearrangement uses TRBV10-3 and TRBJ1-2; D unresolved. Deletions cut 4 bases from V and 6 bases from J, with 6 bases between. This CDR3 is 11 amino acids long. The V gene's germline CDR1 is ENHRY and CDR2 SYGVKD. The CDR3 region is CAISGHNGYTF. DNA for the CDR3: TGTGCCATCAGTGGCCACAATGGCTACACCTTC.

The chain employs TRBV28 and TRBJ2-7; the D is unclear. Looked up from germline, CDR1 is MDHEN and CDR2 is SYDVKM. Between the trimmed V and J ends, which lost 3 bases and 5 bases, there was a span of 5 bases. The CDR3 spans 11 residues. Written as DNA, the CDR3 is TGTGCCAGCAGTTTGGTAGACGAGCAGTACTTC. Its protein is CASSLVDEQYF.

The V and J genes are TRBV5-5 and TRBJ1-6; no clear D. V shed 1 base and J shed 8 bases, with 19 bases lying between them. Germline loops: CDR1 SGHKS, CDR2 YYEKEE (reference sequence). The length of the CDR3 is 17 residues. CDR3 coding DNA: TGTGCCAGCAGCTTGCGAGCGGGAGTATGGGCTGATTCACCCCTCCACTTT. Residues: CASSLRAGVWADSPLHF.

V is TRBV19 and J is TRBJ2-1; 7 nucleotides agree with TRBD1. V trimming: 3 bases; J trimming: 4 bases; junction bases outside the gene matches: 6. The CDR3 has 15 amino acids. The germline CDR1 and CDR2 sequences are LNHDA and SQIVND (reference sequence). The CDR3 spells CASSIRGQNYNEQFF. Here the CDR3 DNA reads TGTGCCAGTAGTATTCGGGGACAGAATTACAATGAGCAGTTCTTC.

The V call is TRBV3-1 (or the pseudogene TRBV3-2), the J call TRBJ1-2; 9 positions agree with TRBD1. CDR3 size: 14 residues. The germline V gene has CDR1 LGHDT and CDR2 YNNKEL (reference sequence). Losses at the gene ends were 6 bases for V and 2 bases for J; bases not matched to a gene: 4. Written as DNA, the CDR3 is TGTGCCAGCAGTCCCGGGACAGGGAACTATGGCTACACCTTC. Encoded protein: CASSPGTGNYGYTF.

The rearrangement joins TRBV10-3 to TRBJ1-5; the D gene is possibly TRBD1 (6 bases). In germline, CDR1 is ENHRY, CDR2 SYGVKD. CDR3 length: 14 residues. Trimming shortened V by 6 bases and J by 3 bases, and 12 bases separated the two germline ends. Here the CDR3 DNA reads TGTGCCATCAGGAAGGACAGCCCCAATCAGCCCCAGCATTTT. Its protein product is CAIRKDSPNQPQHF.

This chain connects TRBV11-2 to TRBJ1-2; perhaps TRBD1 as D (6 bases). Germline V gives CDR1 SGHAT, CDR2 FQNNGV. V was pared by 4 bases and J by 2 bases, with 8 bases between. There are 13 residues in the CDR3. The CDR3 sequence is CASSYRVNYGYTF. CDR3 bases: TGTGCCAGCAGCTACAGGGTGAACTATGGCTACACCTTC.

V gene TRBV29-1 combines with J gene TRBJ2-7; a possible D gene is TRBD1 (6 bases). Germline loops: CDR1 SQVTM, CDR2 ANQGSEA. The CDR3 spans 13 residues. Trimming stripped 6 bases from V and 4 bases from J, with 16 bases between. CDR3 nucleotides: TGCAGCGTCGTCCAGGGGTTTGGTTACGAGCAGTACTTC. Amino acid sequence: CSVVQGFGYEQYF.

This chain connects TRBV27 to TRBJ1-5; TRBD1 matches 9 bases. CDR3 size: 13 residues. Germline V CDR1 and CDR2: MNHEY, SMNVEV (reference sequence). Unmatched junction bases numbered 6, after V lost 8 bases and J lost 7 bases. The CDR3 DNA is TGTGCCAGCGACAGGGGGATGGGACAGCCCCAGCATTTT. It specifies CASDRGMGQPQHF.

The chain couples TRBV9 to TRBJ1-2, with 8 bases matching TRBD1. Germline CDR1 reads SGDLS; CDR2 reads YYNGEE. The CDR3 is 14 residues long. V shed 1 base, J shed 9 bases, and the junction held 8 bases outside the gene matches. The DNA of the CDR3 is TGTGCCAGCAGCGTACCCGGGACAGGTGAAAGCTACACCTTC. Amino acids: CASSVPGTGESYTF. Variable domain in full (rest from reference TRBV9 and TRBJ1-2): DSGVTQTPKHLITATGQRVTLRCSPRSGDLSVYWYQQSLDQGLQFLIQYYNGEERAKGNILERFSAQQFPDLHSELNLSSLELGDSALYFCASSVPGTGESYTFGSGTRLTVV.